The 25 T cell receptor beta chains given below trace back to one sample, sequenced in a study of post-analysis software for immune sequencing data. What these receptors recognize is not known. General study points: The five TRBV segments detected at higher frequency in patients than in controls included TRBV5-6, TRBV5-1 and TRBV20-1.

Libraries were made from TCR beta cDNA, and they carried unique molecular identifiers. TCRdb re-analysed the PCR reads in MiXCR, keeping a single row per CDR3 protein. The sample yields roughly 670,000 distinct CDR3 sequences, 55% to 70% seen once. Specimen: blood. The receptor set was obtained from a girl aged 2 to 10 with multiple sclerosis.

With respect to this clonotype: A read error may produce the germline difference seen at one junction end. The J gene is TRBJ2-7, the V gene TRBV7-8, with 7 bases lining up with TRBD1. CDR1 SGHVS and CDR2 FQNEAQ come from the germline V gene. The CDR3 consists of 16 residues. The CDR3 sequence: CASSLPLRQGHYGQYF. In DNA form, the CDR3 reads TGTGCCAGCAGCCTACCTCTGAGACAGGGACACTACGGGCAGTACTTC.

The chain is built from TRBV5-1 and TRBJ2-3; TRBD2 agrees at 7 bases. There are 12 residues in the CDR3. V lost 10 bases, J lost 3 bases, and 5 bases stayed unmatched. CDR1 is SGHRS and CDR2 is YFSETQ in the germline V gene. CDR3 sequence (DNA): TGCGCCCGCACCGGGAGGACAGATACGCAGTATTTT. Translation: CARTGRTDTQYF. The full variable domain, with the rest looked up from reference TRBV5-1 and TRBJ2-3, is KAGVTQTPRYLIKTRGQQVTLSCSPISGHRSVSWYQQTPGQGLQFLFEYFSETQRNKGNFPGRFSGRQFSNSRSEMNVSTLELGDSALYLCARTGRTDTQYFGPGTRLTVL.

CDR3 coding DNA: TGTGCCAGCAGCCAAGGGACTTCGCAGTATTTT. It encodes CASSQGTSQYF. The chain couples TRBV3-1 to TRBJ2-3; D is possibly TRBD2 (5 bases). Trimming cost V 1 base and J 10 bases, with 6 bases left between them. This CDR3 contains 11 residues. Germline CDR1 reads LGHDT; CDR2 reads YNNKEL (reference sequence).

This clonotype was seen more than once but under ten times. CDR3 protein: CASSVVQGSYNEQFF. The CDR3 DNA reads TGTGCCAGCAGCGTAGTCCAGGGTTCCTACAATGAGCAGTTCTTC. V and J are TRBV9 and TRBJ2-1; possibly TRBD1 for D (5 bases). The CDR3 runs to 15 residues. Germline V gene data show CDR1 as SGDLS and CDR2 as YYNGEE. The V and J ends lost 0 bases and 1 base respectively, with 8 bases between them.

The V gene is TRBV7-9, the J gene TRBJ2-7; perhaps TRBD1 as D (5 bases). Trimming removed 1 base from V and 3 bases from J, with 7 bases in between. Germline CDR1 and CDR2: SEHNR and FQNEAQ (reference sequence). The CDR3 extends over 13 amino acids. This CDR3 reads CASSLGQLYEQYF. Written as DNA, the CDR3 is TGTGCCAGCAGCTTAGGACAGCTCTACGAGCAGTACTTC.

DNA for the CDR3: TGTGCCATCAGTGCCTTTCTGGGGACGGAGACCCAGTACTTC. This translates into CAISAFLGTETQYF. The chain uses TRBV10-3 and TRBJ2-5; D possibly matches TRBD1 or TRBD2 (5 bases each). CDR1 and CDR2 from the germline V gene are ENHRY and SYGVKD. This CDR3 is built from 14 residues. Trimming took 4 bases from V and 5 from J, leaving 14 bases between them.

This clonotype came up a few times. The V gene is TRBV5-1, the J gene TRBJ2-3; 12 bases are shared with TRBD2. In germline, CDR1 is SGHRS, CDR2 YFSETQ. The CDR3 is 16 amino acids. After removal of 4 bases from V and 2 bases from J, the junction contained 5 bases not matched to a gene. CDR3 bases: TGCGCCAGCAGCATAGGACTAGCGGGGACCACAGATACGCAGTATTTT. It is translated as CASSIGLAGTTDTQYF.

Only a few counts were recorded for this clonotype. CDR3 bases: TGCAGCGTCGGACCCATGAGTGGCTACACCTTC. This translates into CSVGPMSGYTF. V usage is TRBV29-1 and J usage is TRBJ1-2; D is unresolved. Germline loops: CDR1 SQVTM, CDR2 ANQGSEA. Trimming removed 6 bases from V and 7 bases from J, with 12 bases in between. This CDR3 has 11 residues.

CDR3 in amino acids: CSVEGWAGVQETQYF. DNA of the CDR3: TGCAGCGTTGAAGGGTGGGCGGGGGTCCAAGAGACCCAGTACTTC. The rearrangement uses TRBV29-1 and TRBJ2-5, with 7 bases identical to TRBD2. V was pared by 1 base and J by 1 base, with 6 bases of the junction left unmatched. CDR1 and CDR2 from the germline V gene are SQVTM and ANQGSEA. This CDR3 is 15 amino acids long. Filled out from reference TRBV29-1 and TRBJ2-5, the complete variable domain reads SAVISQKPSRDICQRGTSLTIQCQVDSQVTMMFWYRQQPGQSLTLIATANQGSEATYESGFVIDKFPISRPNLTFSTLTVSNMSPEDSSIYLCSVEGWAGVQETQYFGPGTRLLVL.

This chain connects TRBV20-1 to TRBJ2-1; 10 nucleotides match TRBD2. After removal of 6 bases from V and 8 bases from J, the junction contained 10 bases not matched to a gene. The CDR3 is 14 amino acids. CDR1 and CDR2 (germline): DFQATT, SNEGSKA (reference sequence). As DNA, the CDR3 is TGCAGTGCAACTTATAGCGGGGGGCGGGATGAGCAGTTCTTC. This gives the protein CSATYSGGRDEQFF.

In its sample, this clonotype was seen a few times. The rearrangement joins TRBV7-9 to TRBJ2-3; 9 positions match TRBD1. The CDR3 spans 15 residues. Germline CDR1 reads SEHNR; CDR2 reads FQNEAQ (reference sequence). J gave up 1 base and V 5 bases, and 4 bases lay outside the gene matches. In DNA, the CDR3 is TGTGCCAGCAGCCCCCACAGGGGGCGCACAGATACGCAGTATTTT. This codes for CASSPHRGRTDTQYF. Looking up the rest from reference TRBV7-9 and TRBJ2-3 gives the full variable domain: DTGVSQNPRHKITKRGQNVTFRCDPISEHNRLYWYRQTLGQGPEFLTYFQNEAQLEKSRLLSDRFSAERPKGSFSTLEIQRTEQGDSAMYLCASSPHRGRTDTQYFGPGTRLTVL.

CDR3 protein: CASSLPPGQEFNEKLFF. The CDR3 region has the DNA TGTGCCAGCAGCCTTCCCCCGGGACAGGAATTTAATGAAAAACTGTTTTTT. The chain recombines TRBV7-2 with TRBJ1-4; TRBD1 agrees at 8 bases. Germline V lookup: CDR1 SGHTA, CDR2 FQGNSA. J was trimmed by 4 bases and V by 5 bases; bases with no gene match: 12. The CDR3 runs to 17 residues.

This clonotype was seen at least ten times. The chain joins TRBV15 to TRBJ2-5; 7 bases map to TRBD1. J was trimmed by 3 bases and V by 2 bases; bases with no gene match: 6. This CDR3 spans 15 amino acids. Germline CDR1 and CDR2: LNHNV and YYDKDF (reference sequence). The CDR3 loop is CATSRNRGAEETQYF. The CDR3 coding sequence is TGTGCCACCAGCAGAAACAGGGGCGCGGAAGAGACCCAGTACTTC.

This chain connects TRBV19 to TRBJ2-3; D gene uncertain. This CDR3 has 13 residues. Germline V gene data show CDR1 as LNHDA and CDR2 as SQIVND (reference sequence). Trimming took off 5 bases at V and 2 bases at J, with 8 bases between the two ends. CDR3 nucleotides: TGTGCCAGTAGTCCCGCAACCACAGATACGCAGTATTTT. Protein: CASSPATTDTQYF.

The chain has TRBV20-1 and TRBJ2-3; D remains unclear. V lost 6 bases and J 3 bases, leaving 7 bases between the germline ends. Germline V CDR1 and CDR2: DFQATT, SNEGSKA (reference sequence). This CDR3 has 11 amino acids. CDR3 residues: CSALRTDTQYF. CDR3 DNA: TGCAGTGCCCTTAGGACAGATACGCAGTATTTT.

The V call is TRBV10-2, the J call TRBJ2-3; no definite D call. This CDR3 contains 11 residues. Deletions cut 5 bases from V and 15 bases from J, with 15 bases between. The germline gives CDR1 WSHSY, CDR2 SAAADI. The CDR3 sequence: CASSPAVKQYF. The CDR3 DNA is TGCGCCAGCAGTCCCGCGGTGAAGCAATATTTT.

The V and J genes are TRBV12-3 or TRBV12-4 and TRBJ1-2; 8 bases are shared with TRBD1. This CDR3 contains 13 residues. The junction had 7 bases not matched to a gene; V was cut back by 6 bases and J by 7 bases. The CDR3 DNA reads TGTGCCAGCAGCCCCGGGACAGGTGCTGGCTACACCTTC. Translation gives CASSPGTGAGYTF.

The chain joins TRBV11-2 to TRBJ2-3, with D maybe TRBD2 (6 bases). The V gene lost 4 bases and the J gene lost 2 bases, with 16 bases spanning the gap. Per the germline V gene, CDR1 is SGHAT and CDR2 is FQNNGV. This CDR3 has 16 amino acids. The CDR3 loop is CASSSRSGLITDTQYF. The CDR3 coding sequence is TGTGCCAGCAGCTCAAGATCGGGACTCATCACAGATACGCAGTATTTT.

This clonotype was counted between two and nine times. This rearrangement joins TRBV2 to TRBJ1-1; D possibly corresponds to TRBD1 (5 bases). Germline CDR1 and CDR2: SNHLY and FYNNEI. The CDR3 contains 14 residues. V lost 7 bases, J lost 1 base, and 13 bases lay in between. The CDR3 sequence: CASTVRQGNTEAFF. The DNA of the CDR3 is TGTGCCAGCACCGTGCGGCAGGGGAACACTGAAGCTTTCTTT.

The rearrangement links TRBV28 to TRBJ2-3, with TRBD1 identical over 7 bases. Germline V gives CDR1 MDHEN, CDR2 SYDVKM. This CDR3 contains 15 residues. The trim removed 7 bases at V and 0 bases at J, leaving 7 bases unmatched. CDR3 residues: CASTAPGQSTDTQYF. The CDR3 DNA sequence: TGTGCCAGCACCGCCCCGGGACAGAGCACAGATACGCAGTATTTT.

In this sample, this clonotype turned up a few times. The genes are TRBV11-2 and TRBJ1-1; no reliable D call. CDR1 SGHAT and CDR2 FQNNGV come from the germline V gene. This CDR3 region has 14 residues. V dropped 2 bases and J dropped 1 base, with 8 bases sitting between them. CDR3: CASSLRRWNTEAFF. The DNA of the CDR3 is TGTGCCAGCAGCTTACGTCGTTGGAACACTGAAGCTTTCTTT.

This chain joins TRBV11-2 and TRBJ1-1, with D unresolved. This CDR3 spans 14 amino acids. Trimming took off 5 bases at V and 7 bases at J, with 17 bases between the two ends. In germline, CDR1 is SGHAT, CDR2 FQNNGV. The CDR3 DNA reads TGTGCCAGCAGCCCACCCACGAAGACATATGAAGCTTTCTTT. Protein sequence: CASSPPTKTYEAFF.

This clonotype was found a few times. The V call is TRBV7-8, the J call TRBJ2-5; D may match TRBD1 or TRBD2 (5 bases each). The V end lost 0 bases, the J end lost 5 bases, and 19 bases lay between the germline ends. There are 17 residues in the CDR3. Germline V gene sequence: CDR1 SGHVS, CDR2 FQNEAQ. Here the CDR3 DNA reads TGTGCCAGCAGCTTAGCTCACTACCAGGGAGCTGGGGAGACCCAGTACTTC. Translating gives CASSLAHYQGAGETQYF.

The chain combines TRBV7-2 with TRBJ1-5; maybe TRBD1 (5 bases). Germline V gene lookup returns CDR1 SGHTA and CDR2 FQGNSA. V was cut by 5 bases and J by 6 bases, with 14 bases left in between. The CDR3 is made up of 14 amino acids. The CDR3 loop is CASSPEAGGQPQHF. The CDR3 bases are TGTGCCAGCAGCCCCGAGGCCGGGGGTCAGCCCCAGCATTTT.

The chain is built from TRBV5-1 and TRBJ2-3; the D is unclear. V was pared by 0 bases and J by 2 bases, with 10 bases between. CDR3 size: 15 residues. CDR1 is SGHRS and CDR2 is YFSETQ in the germline V gene. This CDR3 reads CASSLAESNTDTQYF. The DNA for the CDR3 is TGCGCCAGCAGCTTGGCCGAAAGCAACACAGATACGCAGTATTTT.